These 20 T cell receptor beta chains were all obtained from the same sample, sequenced in a study of CXCR3-negative and CXCR3-positive naive CD8 T cells. UMI-tagged TRB cDNA libraries were built via 5' RACE. TCRdb derives one entry per CDR3 protein from the 5' RACE reads, leaving out DNA. The data show about 130,000 distinct CDR3 sequences, and the top ten clones hold 0.41%. The antigens of these receptors remain unknown. Study-wide results and limits: CXCR3-positive naive cells carried more hydrophobic TRB CDR3s than CXCR3-negative naive cells did.

Sequencing was done on a sample of naive CXCR3+ CD8+ T cells from blood. Subset specified: CD45RO-CCR7+CD27+CD95- naive CD8+ T cells expressing CXCR3 (TNR3+). The receptor set was obtained from a human donor in good health. Some clones in this sample may be carry-over from other donors' samples.

The chain has TRBV13 and TRBJ2-7; there is no DNA to check the TCRdb D call of TRBD1. The length of the CDR3 is 14 residues. Germline V gene sequence: CDR1 PRHDT, CDR2 FYEKMQ (reference sequence). The CDR3 protein is CASSGTGTRDVQYF.

The chain joins TRBV7-9 to TRBJ2-1. Germline V gives CDR1 SEHNR, CDR2 FQNEAQ (reference sequence). This CDR3 contains 11 residues. CDR3 region: CASNLDNEQFF.

The J gene is TRBJ2-7, the V gene TRBV7-9; checking the TCRdb D call of TRBD2 is not possible without DNA. The CDR3 spans 11 residues. Looked up from germline, CDR1 is SEHNR and CDR2 is FQNEAQ (reference sequence). CDR3 loop: CASDAGYEQYF.

The V and J genes are TRBV6-2 or TRBV6-3 and TRBJ2-5; TCRdb gives TRBD2 as the D gene, but with no DNA this cannot be confirmed. The germline V gene has CDR1 MNHEY and CDR2 SVGEGT. The CDR3 is made up of 13 amino acids. The CDR3 protein is CASSRTPLETQYF.

This CDR3 is CSATLQNTGELFF. The rearrangement links TRBV29-1 to TRBJ2-2. The CDR3 sequence is 13 residues long. Looked up from germline, CDR1 is SQVTM and CDR2 is ANQGSEA.

The rearrangement joins TRBV3-1 to TRBJ1-6. CDR1 and CDR2 from the germline V gene are LGHDT and YNNKEL (reference sequence). The CDR3 is 15 residues long. The CDR3 loop is CASSQEDGYNSPLHF.

The chain recombines TRBV2 with TRBJ2-7. Per the germline V gene, CDR1 is SNHLY and CDR2 is FYNNEI. There are 12 residues in the CDR3. The chain's CDR3 is CASRVWNYEQYF.

The genes are TRBV15 and TRBJ2-1. Germline CDR1 is LNHNV and CDR2 is YYDKDF (reference sequence). The CDR3 sequence is 13 residues long. The CDR3 reads CATSRERVDEQFF.

The J gene is TRBJ1-1, the V gene TRBV4-1; without DNA, the TCRdb call of TRBD1 cannot be checked. Per the germline V gene, CDR1 is MGHRA and CDR2 is YSYEKL. This CDR3 is built from 13 residues. The CDR3 sequence is CASRWTENTEAFF.

The V and J genes are TRBV6-5 and TRBJ2-7; the TCRdb call, TRBD2, lacks DNA for checking. This CDR3 is 14 amino acids long. CDR1 and CDR2 (germline): MNHEY, SVGAGI. This chain's CDR3 is CASSYALVAYEQYF.

The V gene is TRBV7-9, the J gene TRBJ2-1; lacking DNA, the TRBD1 call made by TCRdb goes unchecked. This CDR3 spans 17 amino acids. The germline CDR1 and CDR2 sequences are SEHNR and FQNEAQ (reference sequence). This CDR3 reads CASLPRPKGTERDEQFF.

The chain joins TRBV7-3 to TRBJ2-1. The germline gives CDR1 SGHTA, CDR2 FQGTGA. The CDR3 runs to 15 residues. This chain's CDR3 is CASSLGVGVYNEQFF.

This chain links TRBV20-1 with TRBJ1-1. The germline V gene has CDR1 DFQATT and CDR2 SNEGSKA (reference sequence). The CDR3 loop spans 13 amino acids. The CDR3 reads CSARVHPNTEAFF.

The chain has TRBV5-1 and TRBJ2-1. The CDR3 loop spans 11 amino acids. Germline V lookup: CDR1 SGHRS, CDR2 YFSETQ. The CDR3 spells CASSGQWEQFF.

The chain uses TRBV29-1 and TRBJ1-2. Germline V CDR1 and CDR2: SQVTM, ANQGSEA. There are 14 residues in the CDR3. This CDR3 is CSARGGTSSGGYTF.

This CDR3 is CASSHPYTEAFF. V gene TRBV4-2 combines with J gene TRBJ1-1. The CDR3 is 12 residues long. Germline V CDR1 and CDR2: LGHNA, YNFKEQ.

The rearrangement uses TRBV7-9 and TRBJ1-4. The CDR3 contains 16 residues. Germline CDR1 is SEHNR and CDR2 is FQNEAQ (reference sequence). CDR3 amino acids: CASSPTTWNPNEKLFF.

V usage is TRBV5-1 and J usage is TRBJ1-1. Germline V gene sequence: CDR1 SGHRS, CDR2 YFSETQ. This CDR3 region has 14 residues. The CDR3 spells CASSLVQMNTEAFF.

V gene TRBV19 combines with J gene TRBJ2-7; TCRdb returns TRBD2, unconfirmable since there is no DNA. This CDR3 has 13 amino acids. Per germline, CDR1 LNHDA and CDR2 SQIVND (reference sequence). The CDR3 protein is CASGASGSHEQYF. Full variable domain (remainder filled in from reference TRBV19 and TRBJ2-7): DGGITQSPKYLFRKEGQNVTLSCEQNLNHDAMYWYRQDPGQGLRLIYYSQIVNDFQKGDIAEGYSVSREKKESFPLTVTSAQKNPTAFYLCASGASGSHEQYFGPGTRLTVT.

V usage is TRBV28 and J usage is TRBJ2-1; absent DNA, TCRdb's TRBD1 call cannot be checked. From germline, CDR1 is MDHEN and CDR2 SYDVKM. The CDR3 loop spans 14 amino acids. This CDR3 is CASRGTGLPPEQFF.